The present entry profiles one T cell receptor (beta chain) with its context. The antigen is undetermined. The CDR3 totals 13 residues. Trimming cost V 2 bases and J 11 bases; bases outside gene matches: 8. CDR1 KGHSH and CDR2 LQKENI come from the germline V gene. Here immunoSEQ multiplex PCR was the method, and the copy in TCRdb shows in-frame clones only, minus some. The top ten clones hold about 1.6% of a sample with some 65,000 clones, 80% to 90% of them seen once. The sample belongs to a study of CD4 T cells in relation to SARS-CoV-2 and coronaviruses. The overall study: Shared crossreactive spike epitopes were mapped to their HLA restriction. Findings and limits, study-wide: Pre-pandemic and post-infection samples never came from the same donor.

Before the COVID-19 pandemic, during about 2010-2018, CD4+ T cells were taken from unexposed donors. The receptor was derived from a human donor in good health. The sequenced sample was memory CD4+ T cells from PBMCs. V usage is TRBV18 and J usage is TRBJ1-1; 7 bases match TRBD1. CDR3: CASSPIPDRKAFF. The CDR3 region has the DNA TGTGCCAGCTCACCAATCCCGGACAGGAAGGCTTTCTTT.